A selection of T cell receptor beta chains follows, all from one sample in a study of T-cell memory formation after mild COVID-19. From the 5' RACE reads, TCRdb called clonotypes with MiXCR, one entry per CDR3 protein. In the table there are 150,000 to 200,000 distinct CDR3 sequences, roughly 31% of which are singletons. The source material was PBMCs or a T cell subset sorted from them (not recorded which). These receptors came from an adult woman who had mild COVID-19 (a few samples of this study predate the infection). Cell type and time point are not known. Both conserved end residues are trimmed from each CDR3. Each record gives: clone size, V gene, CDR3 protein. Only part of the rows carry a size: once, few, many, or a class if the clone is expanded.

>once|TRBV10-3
AISVYRLADYYEQY
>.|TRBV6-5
ASSYSSKGHNEQF
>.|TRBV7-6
ASSRITGNQETQY
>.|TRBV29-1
SVATSGSSNQPQH
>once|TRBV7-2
ASSFDRNQPQH
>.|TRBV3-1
ASSQAGATDTQY
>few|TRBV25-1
ASTPDGSYEQY
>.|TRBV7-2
ASSLQTPANTGELF
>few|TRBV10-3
AISIGNLAGGANEQF
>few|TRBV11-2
ASSLDGRGRETQY
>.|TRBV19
ASSVGQGRVAETQY
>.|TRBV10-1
ASRLIRSPGNQPQH
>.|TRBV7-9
ASSAGSGVLYNEQF
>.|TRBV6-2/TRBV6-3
ASTPGGAINEQY
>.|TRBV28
ASSTYSSYEQY
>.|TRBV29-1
SVAGTVSSYNEQF
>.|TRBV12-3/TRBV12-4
ASSSSPTGNYGYT
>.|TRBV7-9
ASSGAGTLYNEQF
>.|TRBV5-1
ASSPMAGANTGELF
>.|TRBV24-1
ATSDTSGRGGDNEQF
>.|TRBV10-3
AISQLAGTRNEQF
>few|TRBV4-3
ASSRGRGPQETQY
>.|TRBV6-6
ASSPLNSSYNEQF
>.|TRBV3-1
ASSQVWDTETQY
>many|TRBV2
ASSEALGRGEQY
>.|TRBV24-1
ATSATSGFQETQY
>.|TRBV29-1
SAKPQGSGYEQY
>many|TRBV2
ASRVLADTQY
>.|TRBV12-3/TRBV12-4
ASTSSHRGQVVFGTEAF
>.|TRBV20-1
SAPRSGESYEQY
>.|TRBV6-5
ASSYSSFSLNTEAF
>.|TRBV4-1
ASSLRGTQSYEQY
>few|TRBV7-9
ASSPTGWASYEQY
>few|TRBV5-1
ASSLEMGGEQY
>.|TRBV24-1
ATSGQSGHRGLNEQF
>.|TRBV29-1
SGVDRAGGYT
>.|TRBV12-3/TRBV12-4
ASRIRQGVLDNEQF
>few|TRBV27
ASSSPVGSEQF